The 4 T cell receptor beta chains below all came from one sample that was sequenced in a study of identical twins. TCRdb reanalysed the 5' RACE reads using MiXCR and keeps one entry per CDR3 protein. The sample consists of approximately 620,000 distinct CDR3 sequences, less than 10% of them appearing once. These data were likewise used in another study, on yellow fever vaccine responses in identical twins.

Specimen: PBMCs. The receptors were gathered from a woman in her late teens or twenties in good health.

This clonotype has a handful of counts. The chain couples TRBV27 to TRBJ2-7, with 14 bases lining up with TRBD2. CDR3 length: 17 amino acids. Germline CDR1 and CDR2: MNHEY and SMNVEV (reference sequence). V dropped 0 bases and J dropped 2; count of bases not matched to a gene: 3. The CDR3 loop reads CASSLSGLAGVAYEQYF. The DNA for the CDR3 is TGTGCCAGCAGTTTATCGGGACTAGCGGGAGTAGCCTACGAGCAGTACTTC.

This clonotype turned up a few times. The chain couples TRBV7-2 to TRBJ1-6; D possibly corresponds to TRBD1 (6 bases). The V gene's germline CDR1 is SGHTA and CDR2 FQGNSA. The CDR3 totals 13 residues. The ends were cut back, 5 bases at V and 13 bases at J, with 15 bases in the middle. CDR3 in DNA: TGTGCCAGCAGCCCTCTTGGGGGCCTGCCCCTCCACTTT. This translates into CASSPLGGLPLHF.

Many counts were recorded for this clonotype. CDR3 amino acids: CASSPHKTQMNYGYTF. CDR3 coding DNA: TGCGCCAGCAGCCCTCATAAGACGCAAATGAACTATGGCTACACCTTC. J is TRBJ1-2 and V is TRBV5-1; D not resolved. Trimming cost V 4 bases and J 2 bases, with 18 bases left between them. The germline gives CDR1 SGHRS, CDR2 YFSETQ. This CDR3 region has 16 residues.

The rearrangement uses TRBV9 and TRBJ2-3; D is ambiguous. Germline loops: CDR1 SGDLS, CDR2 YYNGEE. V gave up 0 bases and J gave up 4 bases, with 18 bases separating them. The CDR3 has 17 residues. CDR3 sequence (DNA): TGTGCCAGCAGCGTAGGTGTGGCGCTGTCGCACGCAGATACGCAGTATTTT. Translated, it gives CASSVGVALSHADTQYF.